Following are 10 T cell receptor beta chains from one sample sequenced in a study of technical replicates of blood from a few donors. Method: immunoSEQ multiplex PCR; TCRdb's copy keeps in-frame clones and lacks some. Counted here are 60,000 to 90,000 clones, over 85% occurring once; the ten biggest clones make up over 0.35%. The sequenced sample consisted of T cells isolated from PBMCs. The receptor set was obtained from a human donor in good health.

The V call is TRBV6-5, the J call TRBJ1-1; 7 nucleotides agree with TRBD1. This CDR3 region has 14 residues. Germline V lookup: CDR1 MNHEY, CDR2 SVGAGI. The V segment lost 6 bases and the J segment 0 bases; nucleotides outside the gene matches: 4. This CDR3 is CASRATGMNTEAFF. The CDR3 DNA is TGTGCCAGCAGGGCGACAGGGATGAACACTGAAGCTTTCTTT.

This clone was seen just once. The rearrangement links TRBV6-5 to TRBJ2-3, with D tentatively TRBD2 (5 bases). Trimming stripped 5 bases from V and 2 bases from J, with 11 bases between. The CDR3 loop spans 14 amino acids. CDR1 MNHEY and CDR2 SVGAGI come from the germline V gene. The CDR3 loop reads CASSPRTFTDTQYF. CDR3 bases: TGTGCCAGCAGTCCCCGGACTTTCACAGATACGCAGTATTTT.

The chain joins TRBV29-1 to TRBJ2-7; D not resolved. This CDR3 is 14 amino acids long. Trimming cost V 4 bases and J 1 base, with 14 bases left between them. Germline V gene data show CDR1 as SQVTM and CDR2 as ANQGSEA. The CDR3 protein is CSVVVGDSSYEQYF. The DNA of the CDR3 is TGCAGCGTTGTAGTCGGAGACTCATCCTACGAGCAGTACTTC.

This chain joins TRBV6-1 and TRBJ1-1; weak D call: TRBD1 (5 bases). V lost 4 bases to trimming and J lost 2 bases, with 8 bases between them. The germline CDR1 and CDR2 sequences are MNHNS and SASEGT. This CDR3 has 13 amino acids. The CDR3 nucleotides are TGTGCCAGCAGTGTGACAGTAAACACTGAAGCTTTCTTT. It translates to CASSVTVNTEAFF.

The chain recombines TRBV19 with TRBJ1-3; 9 bases agree with TRBD1. The CDR3 is made up of 16 amino acids. Losses at the gene ends were 2 bases for V and 2 bases for J; bases not matched to a gene: 4. Germline assignment: CDR1 LNHDA and CDR2 SQIVND (reference sequence). This chain's CDR3 is CASSIPGQGTGNTIYF. For the CDR3, the DNA is TGTGCCAGTAGTATACCTGGACAGGGGACTGGAAACACCATATATTTT.

The chain combines TRBV5-4 with TRBJ2-2, with TRBD2 matching over 7 bases. The V gene's germline CDR1 is SGHNT and CDR2 YYREEE (reference sequence). CDR3 length: 16 residues. The V and J ends lost 0 bases and 4 bases, in that order; junction bases with no gene match: 6. CDR3 sequence (DNA): TGTGCCAGCAGCTTGGGCAGCGGGAAGGGCACCGGGGAGCTGTTTTTT. Amino acid sequence: CASSLGSGKGTGELFF.

This chain links TRBV5-1 with TRBJ1-5; weak D call: TRBD1 (6 bases). The germline CDR1 and CDR2 sequences are SGHRS and YFSETQ. The CDR3 runs 15 residues. Trimming took off 0 bases at V and 3 bases at J, with 10 bases between the two ends. The CDR3 spells CASSLEGGDNQPQHF. Written as DNA, the CDR3 is TGCGCCAGCAGCTTGGAAGGGGGGGACAATCAGCCCCAGCATTTT.

The chain has TRBV27 and TRBJ2-2; D perhaps matches TRBD1 (5 bases). Looked up from germline, CDR1 is MNHEY and CDR2 is SMNVEV (reference sequence). The CDR3 runs 14 residues. The V end was cut by 2 bases, the J end by 1 base, with 5 bases between. This CDR3 is CASSLGQNTGELFF. Written as DNA, the CDR3 is TGTGCCAGCAGTTTAGGACAGAACACCGGGGAGCTGTTTTTT.

The rearrangement uses TRBV7-2 and TRBJ1-2; the D gene is possibly TRBD1 (6 bases). Looked up from germline, CDR1 is SGHTA and CDR2 is FQGNSA. CDR3 size: 16 residues. Trimming removed 1 base at V and 0 bases at J, with 12 bases between. CDR3: CASSLVSGTPNYGYTF. The CDR3 DNA is TGTGCCAGCAGCTTAGTTTCCGGGACACCTAACTATGGCTACACCTTC.

The chain links TRBV9 to TRBJ1-5; tentative D call: TRBD1 (6 bases). V dropped 3 bases and J dropped 1 base, with 11 bases sitting between them. The CDR3 is made up of 15 amino acids. From germline, CDR1 is SGDLS and CDR2 YYNGEE. CDR3 loop: CASSGGPDSNQPQHF. The DNA for the CDR3 is TGTGCCAGCAGCGGGGGGCCCGACAGCAATCAGCCCCAGCATTTT. Complete variable domain (other parts from reference TRBV9 and TRBJ1-5): DSGVTQTPKHLITATGQRVTLRCSPRSGDLSVYWYQQSLDQGLQFLIQYYNGEERAKGNILERFSAQQFPDLHSELNLSSLELGDSALYFCASSGGPDSNQPQHFGDGTRLSIL.